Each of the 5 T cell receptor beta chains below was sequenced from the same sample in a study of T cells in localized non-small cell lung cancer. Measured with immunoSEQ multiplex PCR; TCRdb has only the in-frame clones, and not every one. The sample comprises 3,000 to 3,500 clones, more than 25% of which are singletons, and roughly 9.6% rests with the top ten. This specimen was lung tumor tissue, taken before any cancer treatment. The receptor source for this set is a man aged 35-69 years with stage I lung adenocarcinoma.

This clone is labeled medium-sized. The CDR3: CASSFDRGVEKLFF. CDR3 DNA sequence: TGTGCCAGCAGCTTCGACAGGGGGGTTGAAAAACTGTTTTTT. The genes are TRBV11-3 and TRBJ1-4, with 9 bases aligning to TRBD1. The CDR3 spans 14 residues. With V trimmed by 3 bases and J by 7 bases, 3 bases remained unmatched. The germline V gene has CDR1 SGHNT and CDR2 YENEEA.

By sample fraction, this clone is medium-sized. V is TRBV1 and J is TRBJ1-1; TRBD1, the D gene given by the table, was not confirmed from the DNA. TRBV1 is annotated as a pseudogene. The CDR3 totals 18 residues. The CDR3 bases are TGCACCAGCAGCCAAGATGCGGAAGGGGTTTCCATGAACACTGAAGCTTTCTTT. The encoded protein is CTSSQDAEGVSMNTEAFF.

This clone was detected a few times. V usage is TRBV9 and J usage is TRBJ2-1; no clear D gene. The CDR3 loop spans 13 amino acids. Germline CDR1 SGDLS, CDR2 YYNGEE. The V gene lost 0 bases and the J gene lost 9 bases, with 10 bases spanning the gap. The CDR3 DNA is TGTGCCAGCAGCGTAGAGACTTGGGGTGAGCAGTTCTTC. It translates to CASSVETWGEQFF.

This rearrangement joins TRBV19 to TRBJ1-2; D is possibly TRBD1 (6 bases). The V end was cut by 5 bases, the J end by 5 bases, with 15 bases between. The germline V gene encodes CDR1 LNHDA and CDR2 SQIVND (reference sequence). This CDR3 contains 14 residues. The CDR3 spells CASSADRWGYGYTF. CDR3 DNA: TGTGCCAGTAGTGCAGACAGGTGGGGGTATGGCTACACCTTC.

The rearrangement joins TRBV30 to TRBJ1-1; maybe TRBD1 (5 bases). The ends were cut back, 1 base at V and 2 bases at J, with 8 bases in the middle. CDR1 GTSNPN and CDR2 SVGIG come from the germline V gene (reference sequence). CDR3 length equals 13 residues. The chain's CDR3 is CAWSAGTNTEAFF. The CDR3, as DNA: TGTGCCTGGAGTGCCGGGACCAACACTGAAGCTTTCTTT.